This T cell receptor beta chain emerged from a study of blood T cell repertoires in COVID-19. The participants were between about 18 and 89 years old and came from some 25 US areas. This clone has only one observation. Germline lookup yields CDR1 LNHDA and CDR2 SQIVND (reference sequence). V lost 5 bases and J lost 1, with 12 bases in between. This CDR3 is built from 15 residues. Generated by immunoSEQ multiplex PCR, the TCRdb table keeps only in-frame clones and is missing some. The sample contains about 250,000 clones, 80% to 90% of which appear only once. Source material: PBMCs or T cells enriched from blood (not recorded which). The V gene is TRBV19, the J gene TRBJ2-4; possible D gene TRBD2, 5 bases. The clonotype was recovered from a woman aged 18-35 years who had recovered from COVID-19. The CDR3 bases are TGTGCCAGTAGTGAACCCCGGGGTGCCAAAAACATTCAGTACTTC. Its translation is CASSEPRGAKNIQYF. The complete variable domain, with remaining parts taken from reference TRBV19 and TRBJ2-4, reads DGGITQSPKYLFRKEGQNVTLSCEQNLNHDAMYWYRQDPGQGLRLIYYSQIVNDFQKGDIAEGYSVSREKKESFPLTVTSAQKNPTAFYLCASSEPRGAKNIQYFGAGTRLSVL.